The clone carrying this T cell receptor beta chain was observed once. These data originate in a study of CD8 T cells in Susac syndrome. Healthy donors served as age- and sex-matched controls. Negative isolation yielded CD8+ and CD4+ T cells; FACS enriched TEMRA cells. Per germline, CDR1 SGHTA and CDR2 FQGNSA. The CDR3 runs to 14 residues. V lost 7 bases, J lost 3 bases, and 14 bases lay in between. After extraction with the RNeasy kit, 0.5 to 1 ug of the RNA was reverse transcribed using random hexamers. Amplification of TCR beta CDR3 spanned 54 Vbeta and 13 Jbeta via immunoSEQ multiplex PCR. TCRdb reanalysed the immunoSEQ multiplex PCR reads using MiXCR and keeps one entry per CDR3 protein. The sample lists 100,000 to 150,000 distinct CDR3 sequences, about 94% occurring once.

This clonotype originated in a human donor in good health. Material: CD4+ T cells from PBMCs. The rearrangement links TRBV7-2 to TRBJ2-3; possibly TRBD1 for D (6 bases). The CDR3 DNA reads as TGTGCCAGCACCTACAGGGCTGGTACAGATACGCAGTATTTT. Protein: CASTYRAGTDTQYF.